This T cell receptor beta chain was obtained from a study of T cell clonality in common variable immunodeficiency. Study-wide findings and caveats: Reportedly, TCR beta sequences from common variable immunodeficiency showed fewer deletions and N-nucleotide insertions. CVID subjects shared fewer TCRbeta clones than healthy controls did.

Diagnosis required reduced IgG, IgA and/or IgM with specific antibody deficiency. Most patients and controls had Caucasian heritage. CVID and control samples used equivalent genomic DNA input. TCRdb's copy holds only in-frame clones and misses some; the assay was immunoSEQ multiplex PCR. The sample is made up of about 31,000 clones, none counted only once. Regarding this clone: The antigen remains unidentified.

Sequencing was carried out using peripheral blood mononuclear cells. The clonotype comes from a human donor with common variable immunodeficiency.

CDR3 residues: CASSPPAKNIQYF. The DNA read from the CDR3 is TGTGCCAGTAGCCCTCCCGCCAAAAACATT. The V and J genes are TRBV19 and TRBJ2-4; D unclear. The read falls 3 residues short of the CDR3 end, and the missing part is taken from the germline J gene. CDR1 and CDR2 from the germline V gene are LNHDA and SQIVND (reference sequence). The V end lost 6 bases, the J end lost 1 base, and 7 bases lay between the germline ends. CDR3 size: 13 residues.